One and the same sample provided the 6 T cell receptor beta chains below, sequenced in a study of T cell responses to AZD1222 COVID-19 vaccine. Repertoires were generated with immunoSEQ multiplex PCR, while TCRdb's copy carries only in-frame clones and drops some. Counted here are some 66,000 clones, 87% occurring once; the ten biggest clones make up 15% to 20%. This material consisted of peripheral blood, taken on day 0 of AZD1222 vaccination. All receptors come from an adult in good health.

The chain has TRBV10-3 and TRBJ1-5; TRBD1 might be the D (5 bases). Germline CDR1 reads ENHRY; CDR2 reads SYGVKD. Trimming took off 6 bases at V and 0 bases at J, with 6 bases between the two ends. This CDR3 has 13 residues. CDR3 protein: CAIRDSSNQPQHF. DNA for the CDR3: TGTGCCATCAGAGACAGTAGCAATCAGCCCCAGCATTTT.

The V and J genes are TRBV2 and TRBJ1-4; unclear D gene. CDR1 and CDR2 from the germline V gene are SNHLY and FYNNEI. This CDR3 has 14 amino acids. Trimming took off 6 bases at V and 1 base at J, with 9 bases between the two ends. The CDR3, as DNA: TGTGCCAGCAGGGCTAGGGTAACTAATGAAAAACTGTTTTTT. It codes for CASRARVTNEKLFF.

The V and J genes are TRBV5-8 and TRBJ1-2; D is unclear. V was pared by 0 bases and J by 5 bases, with 8 bases between. This CDR3 has 13 amino acids. Germline-derived CDR1 and CDR2 are SGHTS and YDEGEE. CDR3 protein: CASSLGKLYGYTF. CDR3 sequence (DNA): TGTGCCAGCAGCTTGGGGAAACTGTATGGCTACACCTTC.

The V and J genes are TRBV2 and TRBJ2-1; TRBD1 matches at 7 bases. V was pared by 7 bases and J by 3 bases, with 9 bases of the junction left unmatched. The CDR3 loop spans 15 amino acids. The V gene's germline CDR1 is SNHLY and CDR2 FYNNEI. This CDR3 reads CASMRDSHHYNEQFF. The CDR3 DNA sequence: TGTGCCAGCATGAGGGACAGCCACCACTACAATGAGCAGTTCTTC. Complete variable domain (other parts from reference TRBV2 and TRBJ2-1): EPEVTQTPSHQVTQMGQEVILRCVPISNHLYFYWYRQILGQKVEFLVSFYNNEISEKSEIFDDQFSVERPDGSNFTLKIRSTKLEDSAMYFCASMRDSHHYNEQFFGPGTRLTVL.

This chain joins TRBV19 and TRBJ1-3; D remains ambiguous. V was clipped by 5 bases and J by 0 bases, with 17 bases between them. This CDR3 comprises 17 residues. CDR1 is LNHDA, CDR2 SQIVND, per germline (reference sequence). In DNA form, the CDR3 reads TGTGCCAGTAGTGTCTACACGGACGGATTCTCTGGAAACACCATATATTTT. It translates to CASSVYTDGFSGNTIYF.

This clone was seen just once. The genes are TRBV7-9 and TRBJ1-6; no firm D call. CDR1 is SEHNR, CDR2 FQNEAQ, per germline (reference sequence). The length of the CDR3 is 15 residues. V lost 4 bases and J lost 0, with 7 bases in between. DNA of the CDR3: TGTGCCAGCAGCTCTCTAAGCTCCTATAATTCACCCCTCCACTTT. As protein: CASSSLSSYNSPLHF.